The 15 T cell receptor beta chains reported below all come from one sample, sequenced in a study of T cell changes during pregnancy in multiple sclerosis. Clones were read by immunoSEQ multiplex PCR, and TCRdb kept only the in-frame ones, dropping some. The data hold about 84,000 clones, with less than 95% observed a single time. Source: peripheral blood, taken in the third trimester of pregnancy. All receptors derive from a female donor with multiple sclerosis, enrolled in a pregnancy study.

The V and J genes are TRBV5-1 and TRBJ2-5; the match to TRBD1 covers 9 bases. CDR1 SGHRS and CDR2 YFSETQ come from the germline V gene. CDR3 length equals 16 residues. After removal of 3 bases from V and 0 bases from J, the junction contained 6 bases not matched to a gene. CDR3 protein: CASSSKTGGDQETQYF. DNA of the CDR3: TGCGCCAGCAGCTCCAAGACAGGGGGGGACCAAGAGACCCAGTACTTC.

V gene TRBV7-9 combines with J gene TRBJ2-3; a weak D match, TRBD1 (5 bases). Per the germline V gene, CDR1 is SEHNR and CDR2 is FQNEAQ (reference sequence). CDR3 length: 16 residues. V lost 5 bases, J lost 3 bases, and 18 bases lay in between. The CDR3 DNA sequence: TGTGCCAGCAGCCCCCGAGGCTCCAAGGGGACAGATACGCAGTATTTT. Protein sequence: CASSPRGSKGTDTQYF.

The chain recombines TRBV6-5 with TRBJ2-1, with 8 bases identical to TRBD1. Germline V gene lookup returns CDR1 MNHEY and CDR2 SVGAGI. The CDR3 runs 15 residues. Unmatched junction bases numbered 7, after V lost 2 bases and J lost 7 bases. In DNA form, the CDR3 reads TGTGCCAGCAGTTACCTACAGGGGGTGGGGAATGAGCAGTTCTTC. Translating gives CASSYLQGVGNEQFF.

The rearrangement uses TRBV7-2 and TRBJ1-1, with D uncertain. The V and J ends lost 6 bases and 4 bases respectively, with 12 bases between them. The CDR3 is 13 residues long. CDR1 is SGHTA and CDR2 is FQGNSA in the germline V gene. CDR3 loop: CASRSAAVTEAFF. DNA of the CDR3: TGTGCCAGCAGATCAGCGGCGGTCACTGAAGCTTTCTTT.

This clone has just one count. CDR3 bases: TGTGCCACCAGCAGAGTAAGAGCGGGGGGGCGGGAGACCCAGTACTTC. Encoded protein: CATSRVRAGGRETQYF. The gene calls are TRBV15 and TRBJ2-5, with TRBD2 matching 10 bases. Germline V gene sequence: CDR1 LNHNV, CDR2 YYDKDF (reference sequence). The CDR3 is 16 residues long. The ends lost 1 base at V and 5 bases at J; junction bases unmatched: 7.

V usage is TRBV5-4 and J usage is TRBJ2-7; 8 bases agree with TRBD2. Germline V gene lookup returns CDR1 SGHNT and CDR2 YYREEE (reference sequence). The CDR3 covers 15 residues. V dropped 0 bases and J dropped 4; count of bases not matched to a gene: 6. The CDR3 region has the DNA TGTGCCAGCAGCTTGGACGCGGGGGGCGGGTACGAGCAGTACTTC. Protein product: CASSLDAGGGYEQYF.

This rearrangement joins TRBV6-1 to TRBJ1-2, with TRBD1 matching over 7 bases. V lost 6 bases to trimming and J lost 0 bases; unmatched junction nucleotides: 1. Germline V CDR1 and CDR2: MNHNS, SASEGT. This CDR3 comprises 13 residues. CDR3 coding DNA: TGTGCCAGCAGGGGACAGACTAACTATGGCTACACCTTC. Translating it yields CASRGQTNYGYTF.

The chain links TRBV5-4 to TRBJ2-3, with D uncertain. The germline gives CDR1 SGHNT, CDR2 YYREEE (reference sequence). The V gene lost 0 bases and the J gene lost 2 bases, with 10 bases spanning the gap. CDR3 size: 15 residues. The CDR3 protein is CASSLETDPTDTQYF. The DNA of the CDR3 is TGTGCCAGCAGCTTGGAGACTGACCCCACAGATACGCAGTATTTT.

V is TRBV19 and J is TRBJ2-6; the D is unclear. Per germline, CDR1 LNHDA and CDR2 SQIVND (reference sequence). This CDR3 is built from 15 residues. V lost 3 bases and J 0 bases, leaving 6 bases between the germline ends. CDR3 sequence: CASSIKNSGANVLTF. The CDR3 DNA reads as TGTGCCAGTAGTATCAAAAACTCTGGGGCCAACGTCCTGACTTTC.

The chain recombines TRBV27 with TRBJ2-5, with a tentative D call TRBD2 (5 bases). Between the trimmed V and J ends, which lost 0 bases and 5 bases, there was a span of 10 bases. Germline V gene data show CDR1 as MNHEY and CDR2 as SMNVEV (reference sequence). The CDR3 sequence is 14 residues long. The DNA of the CDR3 is TGTGCCAGCAGTTTATCGACCCGGAGGGAGACCCAGTACTTC. It codes for CASSLSTRRETQYF.

This sequence joins TRBV4-1 and TRBJ2-3, with 11 bases that match TRBD2. CDR3 length equals 15 residues. The germline V gene encodes CDR1 MGHRA and CDR2 YSYEKL. V lost 4 bases and J lost 7; bases outside the gene matches: 7. CDR3: CASSPVGTSGNTQYF. In DNA form, the CDR3 reads TGCGCCAGCAGCCCCGTCGGGACTAGCGGTAATACGCAGTATTTT.

The gene calls are TRBV18 and TRBJ2-7; the D gene is possibly TRBD1 (5 bases). V was trimmed by 1 base and J by 2 bases, leaving 9 bases between them. Germline V gene lookup returns CDR1 KGHSH and CDR2 LQKENI. The CDR3 consists of 14 residues. CDR3 sequence: CASSPRQDTYEQYF. DNA of the CDR3: TGTGCCAGCTCACCACGGCAGGACACCTACGAGCAGTACTTC. Looking up the rest from reference TRBV18 and TRBJ2-7 gives the full variable domain: NAGVMQNPRHLVRRRGQEARLRCSPMKGHSHVYWYRQLPEEGLKFMVYLQKENIIDESGMPKERFSAEFPKEGPSILRIQQVVRGDSAAYFCASSPRQDTYEQYFGPGTRLTVT.

The chain carries TRBV29-1 and TRBJ2-3; 13 nucleotides match TRBD2. CDR1 is SQVTM and CDR2 is ANQGSEA in the germline V gene. The CDR3 is made up of 16 amino acids. The J segment lost 5 bases and the V segment lost 4 bases, leaving 9 bases of the junction unmatched. The CDR3, as DNA: TGCAGCGTTGCGGCCGGGACTAGCGGGGCGGGAGATACGCAGTATTTT. Residues: CSVAAGTSGAGDTQYF.

The rearrangement uses TRBV5-1 and TRBJ2-1; 15 nucleotides line up with TRBD2. Germline V gives CDR1 SGHRS, CDR2 YFSETQ. The length of the CDR3 is 16 residues. V lost 4 bases to trimming and J lost 4 bases; unmatched junction nucleotides: 3. This CDR3 reads CASSIGTSGGYNEQFF. CDR3 nucleotides: TGCGCCAGCAGCATCGGGACTAGCGGGGGGTACAATGAGCAGTTCTTC.

The CDR3 DNA is TGCGCCAGCAGTGAGACTAGCGGGGGCACAGATACGCAGTATTTT. Amino acid sequence: CASSETSGGTDTQYF. The chain links TRBV10-2 to TRBJ2-3; TRBD2 agrees at 10 bases. Germline lookup yields CDR1 WSHSY and CDR2 SAAADI. Trimming removed 2 bases from V and 1 base from J; junction bases left unmatched: 0. The CDR3 is 15 amino acids.